This is a list of T cell receptor beta chains from one sample in a study of cytomegalovirus exposure and HLA in healthy donors. Measured with immunoSEQ multiplex PCR; TCRdb has only the in-frame clones, and not every one. The data contain tens of thousands of clones, 85% to 90% of them singletons. Sequencing was done on a sample of PBMCs. The receptors derive from a man in his late teens or twenties in good health and CMV-seronegative. CDR3s include the opening cysteine and the closing phenylalanine or tryptophan. The D gene is left open where the match is weak. Rows give clone size only sometimes, using once, few, many, or a class for an expanded clone.

J	D	size	V	length	DNA	CDR3
TRBJ2-5	.	.	TRBV7-7	13	TGTGCCAGCAGCTTAAAATTACAAGAGACCCAGTACTTC	CASSLKLQETQYF
TRBJ2-1	TRBD2	few	TRBV6-4	14	TGTGCCAGCAGCCTAGCGGGAGGGGGCAATGAGCAGTTCTTC	CASSLAGGGNEQFF
TRBJ2-6	.	.	TRBV14	14	TGTGCCAGCAGCCTAACGGCTGGGGCCAACGTCCTGACTTTC	CASSLTAGANVLTF
TRBJ1-3	TRBD1	.	TRBV6-1	14	TGTGCCAGCAGATTGACAGGGGGGCATAACACCATATATTTT	CASRLTGGHNTIYF
TRBJ1-2	.	.	TRBV28	15	TGTGCCAGCAGTTCGCCTGCCGGGACTAACTATGGCTACACCTTC	CASSSPAGTNYGYTF
TRBJ2-1	TRBD2	.	TRBV9	15	TGTGCCAGCAGCGACCGGACTAGCGGGAGGGCTGAGCAGTTCTTC	CASSDRTSGRAEQFF
TRBJ2-5	TRBD2	.	TRBV9	16	TGTGCCAGCAGCGTAGGTCTGACGGGAGGGCAGGAGACCCAGTACTTC	CASSVGLTGGQETQYF
TRBJ1-4	.	.	TRBV6-5	15	TGTGCCAGCAGTTACGCGGGGGCGGCTAATGAAAAACTGTTTTTT	CASSYAGAANEKLFF
TRBJ2-5	TRBD1	once	TRBV19	14	TGTGCCAGTAGGGAGCAGGGGGCGAGGGAGACCCAGTACTTC	CASREQGARETQYF
TRBJ1-5	.	once	TRBV18	14	TGTGCCAGCTCAAGCGGGGGCGGCAATCAGCCCCAGCATTTT	CASSSGGGNQPQHF
TRBJ1-3	.	.	TRBV4-3	14	TGCGCCAGCAGCCTAAACTTACAGGGAAACACCATATATTTT	CASSLNLQGNTIYF
TRBJ2-1	TRBD1	.	TRBV5-1	15	TGCGCCAGCAGCTTGGAGCAGGGGGCCTACAATGAGCAGTTCTTC	CASSLEQGAYNEQFF
TRBJ2-7	TRBD2	.	TRBV7-2	16	TGTGCCAGCAGCTTGAGGGGGACTAGCGGGTCCTACGAGCAGTACTTC	CASSLRGTSGSYEQYF
TRBJ1-2	TRBD1	once	TRBV28	15	TGTGCCAGCAGTCTCCGACAGGGGGTAAACTATGGCTACACCTTC	CASSLRQGVNYGYTF
TRBJ2-7	TRBD2	.	TRBV4-2	15	TGTGCCAGCAGCCAAGGTCCTAGCGGGAAGGACGAGCAGTACTTC	CASSQGPSGKDEQYF
TRBJ2-7	TRBD1	.	TRBV7-8	14	TGTGCCAGCAGCTACAGACAGGGGAGCCACGAGCAGTACTTC	CASSYRQGSHEQYF
TRBJ1-6	.	.	TRBV2	13	TGTGCCAGCAGCCGGACACAGAATTCACCCCTCCACTTT	CASSRTQNSPLHF
TRBJ1-5	.	.	TRBV21-1	16	.	CASSIWGTGSNQPQHF
TRBJ2-2	TRBD2	.	TRBV7-6	15	TGTGCCAGCAGCTCGACTAGCAGAAACACCGGGGAGCTGTTTTTT	CASSSTSRNTGELFF
TRBJ2-2	.	.	TRBV27	15	TGTGCCAGCAGGGGGGAGGCTAGCAGAACCGGGGAGCTGTTTTTT	CASRGEASRTGELFF
TRBJ2-3	TRBD2	once	TRBV11-2	17	TGTGCCAGCAGCCCACGGACTAGCGGGACGGCGGGAGATACGCAGTATTTT	CASSPRTSGTAGDTQYF
TRBJ1-6	.	.	TRBV7-9	17	TGTGCCAGCAGCCACCTCCGACACCTCTCCTATAATTCACCCCTCCACTTT	CASSHLRHLSYNSPLHF
TRBJ2-2	TRBD1	.	TRBV18	15	TGTGCCAGCCGCACACCGGGACAGGGCGGCGGGGAGCTGTTTTTT	CASRTPGQGGGELFF
TRBJ2-7	TRBD1	.	TRBV28	13	TGTGCCACCCTCGGGACAGGATCCTACGAGCAGTACTTC	CATLGTGSYEQYF
TRBJ2-3	TRBD2	once	TRBV19	17	TGTGCCAGTAGTATCACCGCTTCTAGCGGCGACACAGATACGCAGTATTTT	CASSITASSGDTDTQYF
TRBJ1-5	.	once	TRBV18	15	TGTGCCAGCTCACCATGGGAGGGGGGCAATCAGCCCCAGCATTTT	CASSPWEGGNQPQHF
TRBJ2-3	.	.	TRBV28	15	TGTGCCAGCAGTGACTCTGGGTTCGGCACAGATACGCAGTATTTT	CASSDSGFGTDTQYF
TRBJ1-2	.	.	TRBV18	14	TGTGCCAGCTCAGGGGCCGAACAATCTTATGGCTACACCTTC	CASSGAEQSYGYTF
TRBJ1-2	TRBD1	.	TRBV5-1	15	TGCGCCAGCAGCTTTACGGCCGGACAGGGTTATGGCTACACCTTC	CASSFTAGQGYGYTF
TRBJ2-7	.	.	TRBV29-1	12	TGCAGCGTGGAGGACGGCTCCTACGAGCAGTACTTC	CSVEDGSYEQYF
TRBJ1-4	.	.	TRBV5-1	14	TGCGCCAGCAGCTTGGGACAGGCCAATGAAAAACTGTTTTTT	CASSLGQANEKLFF
TRBJ2-7	TRBD1	.	TRBV7-3	15	TGTGCCAGCAGCTTTTCGGGACAGGGACCCTACGAGCAGTACTTC	CASSFSGQGPYEQYF
TRBJ2-5	TRBD1	.	TRBV27	15	TGTGCCAGCAGTCTAAGGACAGGGGTCGTCGAGACCCAGTACTTC	CASSLRTGVVETQYF
TRBJ2-1	.	.	TRBV27	13	TGTGCCAGCAGTTTTAGTAGCTCGGGTGAGCAGTTCTTC	CASSFSSSGEQFF
TRBJ1-1	.	.	TRBV6-5	14	TGTGCCAGCAGTTACTCGAGGGGGGGGACTGAAGCTTTCTTT	CASSYSRGGTEAFF
TRBJ2-7	.	.	TRBV6-5	13	TGTGCCAGCAGTCGGACAAACGCCTACGAGCAGTACTTC	CASSRTNAYEQYF
TRBJ1-1	.	.	TRBV18	14	TGTGCCAGCTCACCGGCCAGGGGAAACACTGAAGCTTTCTTT	CASSPARGNTEAFF
TRBJ1-6	.	few	TRBV6-5	12	TGTGCCAGCAGCCAGGGAAATTCACCCCTCCACTTT	CASSQGNSPLHF
TRBJ1-1	.	.	TRBV18	13	TGTGCCAGCTCGCAGGGATTGAATATGTGGGCTTTCTTT	CASSQGLNMWAFF
TRBJ2-3	.	.	TRBV5-1	17	TGCGCCAGCAGCCTATTTAGTACCGAGCTGAGCACAGATACGCAGTATTTT	CASSLFSTELSTDTQYF
TRBJ2-3	TRBD2	.	TRBV9	15	TGTGCCAGCAGCGTATCACTAGCGGGAGTGGATACGCAGTATTTT	CASSVSLAGVDTQYF
TRBJ2-7	.	.	TRBV7-2	14	TGTGCCAGCAGCTTAGTGAGCAACTCCTACGAGCAGTACTTC	CASSLVSNSYEQYF
TRBJ1-6	.	.	TRBV28	14	TGTGCCAGCACTCCGGGCGGGTATAATTCACCCCTCCACTTT	CASTPGGYNSPLHF
TRBJ2-7	TRBD1	.	TRBV23-1	13	TGCGCCAGCAGTCAATCTCCCCTGGACAGGGAGGACTTC	CASSQSPLDREDF
TRBJ1-4	.	.	TRBV6-6	15	TGTGCCAGCAGTGGCGCAGGGGCAACTAATGAAAAACTGTTTTTT	CASSGAGATNEKLFF